Shown below are 4 T cell receptor beta chains from a single sample sequenced in a study of cytomegalovirus exposure and HLA in healthy donors. PCR primers comprised 60 Vbeta and 13 Jbeta primers. Clones were read by immunoSEQ multiplex PCR, and TCRdb kept only the in-frame ones, dropping some. The repertoire holds 100,000 to 150,000 clones, with 60% to 85% as singletons. The sample taken for sequencing was PBMCs. These receptors were taken from a woman in her forties in good health and CMV-seronegative.

This chain connects TRBV21-1 to TRBJ2-1; the table's D call, TRBD2, was not checked against the DNA. TRBV21-1 constitutes a pseudogene. This CDR3 comprises 16 residues. This CDR3 is CASSINGGLADNEQFF. The CDR3 nucleotides are TGTGCCAGCAGCATCAACGGGGGACTAGCGGACAATGAGCAGTTCTTC.

This rearrangement joins TRBV5-1 to TRBJ2-1; 10 bases match TRBD2. With 3 bases clipped from V and 13 bases from J, the junction kept 19 bases outside the gene matches. Looked up from germline, CDR1 is SGHRS and CDR2 is YFSETQ. This CDR3 has 17 residues. CDR3 region: CASSWEGGLAADGGQFF. The CDR3 nucleotides are TGCGCCAGCAGCTGGGAGGGTGGACTAGCGGCTGATGGGGGCCAGTTCTTC. The full variable domain, its missing parts supplied by reference TRBV5-1 and TRBJ2-1, is KAGVTQTPRYLIKTRGQQVTLSCSPISGHRSVSWYQQTPGQGLQFLFEYFSETQRNKGNFPGRFSGRQFSNSRSEMNVSTLELGDSALYLCASSWEGGLAADGGQFFGPGTRLTVL.

The rearrangement joins TRBV6-1 to TRBJ2-3, with 7 bases fitting TRBD2. The CDR3 loop spans 15 amino acids. The V gene end was trimmed by 7 bases and the J gene end by 5 bases; junction bases not matched to a gene: 12. Germline CDR1 MNHNS, CDR2 SASEGT. The CDR3 bases are TGTGCCAGCACCCGATGGGGGGGTGGAAGAGATACGCAGTATTTT. Amino acids: CASTRWGGGRDTQYF.

This chain joins TRBV7-2 and TRBJ1-5; 10 positions agree with TRBD1. Germline trimming cut 4 bases from V and 6 bases from J; bases unmatched to any gene: 0. The CDR3 loop spans 13 amino acids. CDR1 SGHTA and CDR2 FQGNSA come from the germline V gene. CDR3 sequence (DNA): TGTGCCAGCAGCTGGGACAGGGGTCAGCCCCAGCATTTT. It encodes CASSWDRGQPQHF.